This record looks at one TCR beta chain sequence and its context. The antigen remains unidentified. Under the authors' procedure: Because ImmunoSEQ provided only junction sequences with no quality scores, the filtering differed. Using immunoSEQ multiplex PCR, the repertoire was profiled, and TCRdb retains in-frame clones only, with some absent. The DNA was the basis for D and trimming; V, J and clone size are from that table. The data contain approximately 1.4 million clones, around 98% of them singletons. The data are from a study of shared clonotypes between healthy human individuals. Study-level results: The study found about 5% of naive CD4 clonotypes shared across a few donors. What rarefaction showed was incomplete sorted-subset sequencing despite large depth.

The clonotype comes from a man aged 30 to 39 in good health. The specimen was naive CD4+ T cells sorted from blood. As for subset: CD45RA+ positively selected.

The CDR3 DNA is TGTGCCAGTAGTATGGCATCGGTAGAGCGACAGGGGGCCACCCCCTCCTACAATGAGCAGTTCTTC. This codes for CASSMASVERQGATPSYNEQFF. V and J are TRBV19 and TRBJ2-1; 10 bases fit TRBD1. The CDR3 covers 22 residues. Germline V CDR1 and CDR2: LNHDA, SQIVND (reference sequence). With V trimmed by 3 bases and J by 0 bases, 20 bases remained unmatched.